This T cell receptor (beta chain) derives from a study of T cells in Graves' hyperthyroidism and ophthalmopathy. RNA transcripts served as the template for amplifying TCR beta CDR3 regions. During a first-round RT-PCR of the TCR CDR3, the HTBI primer set was used. A single record per CDR3 protein comes from TCRdb applying MiXCR to the multiplex PCR reads. Altogether roughly 750,000 distinct CDR3 sequences are present, about 15% being singletons, with the ten largest covering approximately 8.4%. The CDR3 runs 11 residues. V was clipped by 4 bases and J by 5 bases, with 6 bases between them. Germline V gives CDR1 MGHDK, CDR2 SYGVNS.

The chain carries TRBV25-1 and TRBJ2-7; D remains ambiguous. The sample consisted of blood. The sequence came from a man younger than 35 with Graves' hyperthyroidism. The CDR3 DNA reads TGTGCCAGCAGTGGCTTCCACGAGCAGTACTTC. It yields the protein CASSGFHEQYF.